The entry that follows covers one TCR beta chain sequence. This CDR3 is also generated by other DNA sequences in the sample. These data are taken from a study of blood T cell repertoires in COVID-19. Sequencing used immunoSEQ multiplex PCR; TCRdb keeps in-frame clones, though not all of them. The sample consists of about 220,000 clones, under 90% of them appearing once. The germline gives CDR1 SGHRS, CDR2 YFSETQ. The V end lost 0 bases, the J end lost 4 bases, and 7 bases lay between the germline ends. The CDR3 is 13 residues long. This TCR was recovered from a middle-aged woman who had been exposed to COVID-19. Material: PBMCs or T cells enriched from blood (not recorded which). The chain has TRBV5-1 and TRBJ1-1; D may be TRBD1 (5 bases). The CDR3 region is CASSLAGSTEAFF. The CDR3 DNA reads as TGCGCCAGCAGCTTGGCAGGGTCCACTGAAGCTTTCTTT.